Shown below are 9 T cell receptor beta chains from a single sample sequenced in a study of T cells expressing NK-cell markers. TCRdb processed the 5' RACE reads again and assigns one entry to each CDR3 protein, with no DNA. This sample's clone table lists 200,000 to 300,000 distinct CDR3 sequences. The sequencing input was blood T cells: a sorted CD56 or NKG2C T cell subset, CD4+ or CD8+ T cells, or bulk PBMC T cells (not recorded which). The receptors were gathered from a woman aged 18 to 75 in good health.

This chain uses TRBV28 with TRBJ1-6; the D call from TCRdb, TRBD1, cannot be confirmed without DNA. CDR1 is MDHEN, CDR2 SYDVKM, per germline. CDR3 length: 15 amino acids. This CDR3 reads CASTPRSQGNSPLHF.

The chain links TRBV2 to TRBJ2-5; TCRdb's D call of TRBD2 is untestable without DNA. CDR1 is SNHLY, CDR2 FYNNEI, per germline. The CDR3 sequence is 15 residues long. The CDR3 spells CASRRETSGQETQYF.

CDR3: CAWNLQAPYEQYF. The chain links TRBV30 to TRBJ2-7. Per the germline V gene, CDR1 is GTSNPN and CDR2 is SVGIG (reference sequence). This CDR3 is 13 amino acids long.

This rearrangement joins TRBV12-3 or TRBV12-4 to TRBJ2-1; the TCRdb D gene call, TRBD2, has no DNA to confirm it. The CDR3 contains 18 residues. The CDR3: CASSFPRSGRGSYNEQFF.

The chain recombines TRBV18 with TRBJ2-2; without DNA, the TCRdb call of TRBD2 cannot be checked. The CDR3 runs 16 residues. Germline CDR1 is KGHSH and CDR2 is LQKENI. The CDR3 here is CASSPLGNGGAGELFF.

CDR3 in amino acids: CSAPGSVGELFF. The V call is TRBV20-1, the J call TRBJ1-4; no DNA is available, so the TRBD1 call from TCRdb remains unchecked. The CDR3 contains 12 residues. Germline values: CDR1 DFQATT, CDR2 SNEGSKA (reference sequence).

The chain joins TRBV20-1 to TRBJ2-4; TCRdb's D call, TRBD2, is unchecked because there is no DNA. There are 15 residues in the CDR3. From germline, CDR1 is DFQATT and CDR2 SNEGSKA (reference sequence). This chain's CDR3 is CSASASGGALDIQYF.

V gene TRBV14 combines with J gene TRBJ1-5. There are 14 residues in the CDR3. Germline CDR1 is SGHDN and CDR2 is FVKESK. CDR3 region: CASSQDHVNQPQHF.

The chain carries TRBV9 and TRBJ2-3; TCRdb's D gene call, TRBD1, goes unchecked for lack of DNA. The CDR3 has 14 residues. From germline, CDR1 is SGDLS and CDR2 YYNGEE. The CDR3 loop reads CASSASRGSDTQYF.